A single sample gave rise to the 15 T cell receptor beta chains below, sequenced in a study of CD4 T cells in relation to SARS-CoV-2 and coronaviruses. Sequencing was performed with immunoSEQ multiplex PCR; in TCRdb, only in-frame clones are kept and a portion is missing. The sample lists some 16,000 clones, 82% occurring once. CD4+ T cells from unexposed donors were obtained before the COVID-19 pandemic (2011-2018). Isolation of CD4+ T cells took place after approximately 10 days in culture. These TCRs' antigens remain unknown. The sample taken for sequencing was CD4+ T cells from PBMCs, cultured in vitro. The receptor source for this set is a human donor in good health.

CDR3 bases: TGTGCCACCAGTGATCCGGGACAGGGGGCAGGGGAAAAACTGTTTTTT. Its protein product is CATSDPGQGAGEKLFF. The rearrangement joins TRBV24-1 to TRBJ1-4, with 12 bases identical to TRBD1. The CDR3 runs to 16 residues. Germline values: CDR1 KGHDR, CDR2 SFDVKD. V lost 3 bases, J lost 8 bases, and 6 bases stayed unmatched.

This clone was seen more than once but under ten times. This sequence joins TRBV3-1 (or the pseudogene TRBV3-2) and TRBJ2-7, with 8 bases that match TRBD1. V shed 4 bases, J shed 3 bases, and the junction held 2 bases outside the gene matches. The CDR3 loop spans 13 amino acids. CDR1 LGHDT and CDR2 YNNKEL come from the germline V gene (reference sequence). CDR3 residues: CASSLQGVYEQYF. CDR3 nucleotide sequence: TGTGCCAGCAGCCTACAGGGGGTCTACGAGCAGTACTTC.

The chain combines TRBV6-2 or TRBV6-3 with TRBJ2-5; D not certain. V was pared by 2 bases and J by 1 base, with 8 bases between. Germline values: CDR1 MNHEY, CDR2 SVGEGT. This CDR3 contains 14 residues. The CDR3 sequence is CASSYVWAQETQYF. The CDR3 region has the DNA TGTGCCAGCAGTTACGTCTGGGCCCAAGAGACCCAGTACTTC.

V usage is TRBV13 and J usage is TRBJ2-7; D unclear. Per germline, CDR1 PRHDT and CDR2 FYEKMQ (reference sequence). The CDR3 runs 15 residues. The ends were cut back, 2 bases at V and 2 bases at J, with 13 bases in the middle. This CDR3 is CASSLFGEAPYEQYF. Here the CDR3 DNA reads TGTGCCAGCAGCTTATTCGGTGAAGCCCCCTACGAGCAGTACTTC.

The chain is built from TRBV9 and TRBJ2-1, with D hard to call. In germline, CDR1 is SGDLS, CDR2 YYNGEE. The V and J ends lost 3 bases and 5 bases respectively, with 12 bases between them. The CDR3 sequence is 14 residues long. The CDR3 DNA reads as TGTGCCAGCAGCGGAGACACCGATAACAATGAGCAGTTCTTC. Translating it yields CASSGDTDNNEQFF.

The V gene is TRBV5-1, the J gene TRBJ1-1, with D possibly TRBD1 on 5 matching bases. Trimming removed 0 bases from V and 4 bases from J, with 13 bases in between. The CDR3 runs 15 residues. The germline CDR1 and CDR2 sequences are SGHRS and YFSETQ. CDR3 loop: CASSLEAGSGTEAFF. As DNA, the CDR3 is TGCGCCAGCAGCTTGGAGGCAGGGTCGGGCACTGAAGCTTTCTTT. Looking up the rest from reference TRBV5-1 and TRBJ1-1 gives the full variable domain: KAGVTQTPRYLIKTRGQQVTLSCSPISGHRSVSWYQQTPGQGLQFLFEYFSETQRNKGNFPGRFSGRQFSNSRSEMNVSTLELGDSALYLCASSLEAGSGTEAFFGQGTRLTVV.

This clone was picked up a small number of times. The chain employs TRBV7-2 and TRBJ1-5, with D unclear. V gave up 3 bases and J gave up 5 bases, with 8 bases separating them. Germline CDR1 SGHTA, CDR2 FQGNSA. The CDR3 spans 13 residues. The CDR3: CASSFNRDQPQHF. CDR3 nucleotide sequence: TGTGCCAGCAGCTTTAACCGGGATCAGCCCCAGCATTTT.

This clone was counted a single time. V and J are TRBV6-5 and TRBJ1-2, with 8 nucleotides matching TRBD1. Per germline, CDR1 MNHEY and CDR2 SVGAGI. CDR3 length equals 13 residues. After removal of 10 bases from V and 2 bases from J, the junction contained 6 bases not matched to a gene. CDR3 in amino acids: CANGRTGNYGYTF. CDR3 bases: TGTGCCAATGGCAGGACAGGGAACTATGGCTACACCTTC.

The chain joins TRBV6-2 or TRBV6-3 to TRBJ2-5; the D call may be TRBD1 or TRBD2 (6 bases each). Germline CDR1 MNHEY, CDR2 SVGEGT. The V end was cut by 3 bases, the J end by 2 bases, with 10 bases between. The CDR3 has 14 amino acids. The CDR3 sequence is CASSYGGPQETQYF. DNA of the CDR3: TGTGCCAGCAGTTATGGGGGGCCGCAAGAGACCCAGTACTTC.

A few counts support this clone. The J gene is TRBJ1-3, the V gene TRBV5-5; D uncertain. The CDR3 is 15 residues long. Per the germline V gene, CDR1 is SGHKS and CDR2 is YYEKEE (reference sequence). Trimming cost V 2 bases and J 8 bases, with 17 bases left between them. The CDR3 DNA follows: TGTGCCAGCAGCTTTAGAGCTGGACCATGGTACACCATATATTTT. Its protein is CASSFRAGPWYTIYF.

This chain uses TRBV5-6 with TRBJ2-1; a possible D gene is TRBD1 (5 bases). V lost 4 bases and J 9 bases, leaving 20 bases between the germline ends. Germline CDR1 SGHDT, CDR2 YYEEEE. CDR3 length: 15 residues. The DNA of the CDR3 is TGTGCCAGCAGCCAAGGGGCCAGGGCGTTCGGTGAGCAGTTCTTC. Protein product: CASSQGARAFGEQFF.

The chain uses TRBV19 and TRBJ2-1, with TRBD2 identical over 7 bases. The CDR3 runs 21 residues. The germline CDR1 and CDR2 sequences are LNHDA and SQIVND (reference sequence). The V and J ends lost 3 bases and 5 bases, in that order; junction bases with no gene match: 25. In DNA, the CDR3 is TGTGCCAGTAGTATCTCTGAGATGGCTCCAGCGGGATGGGAGAGGGACAATGAGCAGTTCTTC. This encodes CASSISEMAPAGWERDNEQFF.

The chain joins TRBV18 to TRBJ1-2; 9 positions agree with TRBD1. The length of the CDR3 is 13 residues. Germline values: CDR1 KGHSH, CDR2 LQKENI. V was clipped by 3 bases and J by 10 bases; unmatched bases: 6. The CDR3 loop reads CASSPPGQGIYTF. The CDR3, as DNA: TGTGCCAGCTCACCCCCGGGACAGGGAATCTACACCTTC.

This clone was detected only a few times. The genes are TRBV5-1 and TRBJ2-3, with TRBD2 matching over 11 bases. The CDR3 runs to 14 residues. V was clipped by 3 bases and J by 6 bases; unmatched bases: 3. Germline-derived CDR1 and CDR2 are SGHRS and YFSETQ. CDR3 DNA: TGCGCCAGCAGCTGGAGACTAGCGGGGGATACGCAGTATTTT. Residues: CASSWRLAGDTQYF.

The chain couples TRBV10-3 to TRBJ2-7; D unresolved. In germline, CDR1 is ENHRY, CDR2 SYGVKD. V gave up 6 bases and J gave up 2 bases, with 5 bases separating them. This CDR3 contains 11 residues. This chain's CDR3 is CAIRQTYEQYF. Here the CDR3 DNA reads TGTGCCATCAGGCAAACCTACGAGCAGTACTTC.